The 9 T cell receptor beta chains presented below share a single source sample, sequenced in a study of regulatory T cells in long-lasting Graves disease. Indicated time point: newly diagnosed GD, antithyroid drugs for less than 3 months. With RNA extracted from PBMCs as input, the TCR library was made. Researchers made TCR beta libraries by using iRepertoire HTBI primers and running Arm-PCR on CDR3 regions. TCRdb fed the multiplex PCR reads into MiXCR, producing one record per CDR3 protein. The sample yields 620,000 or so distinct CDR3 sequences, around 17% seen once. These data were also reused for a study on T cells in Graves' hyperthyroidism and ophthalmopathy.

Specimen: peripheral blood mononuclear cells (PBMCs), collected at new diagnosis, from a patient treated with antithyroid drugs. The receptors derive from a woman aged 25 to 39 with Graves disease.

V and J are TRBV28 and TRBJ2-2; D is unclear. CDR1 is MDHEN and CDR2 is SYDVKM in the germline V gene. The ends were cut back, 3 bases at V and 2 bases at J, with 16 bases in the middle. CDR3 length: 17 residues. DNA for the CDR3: TGTGCCAGCAGTTTTGTCTCAAAAACTTTCAACACCGGGGAGCTGTTTTTT. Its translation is CASSFVSKTFNTGELFF.

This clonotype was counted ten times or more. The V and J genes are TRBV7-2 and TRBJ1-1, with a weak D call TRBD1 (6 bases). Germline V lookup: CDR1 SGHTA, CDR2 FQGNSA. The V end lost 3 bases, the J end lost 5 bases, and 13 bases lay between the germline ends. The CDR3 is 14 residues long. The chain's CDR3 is CASSLAGGATEAFF. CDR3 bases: TGTGCCAGCAGCTTGGCCGGGGGCGCTACTGAAGCTTTCTTT. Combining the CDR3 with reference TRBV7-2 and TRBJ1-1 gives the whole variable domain GAGVSQSPSNKVTEKGKDVELRCDPISGHTALYWYRQSLGQGLEFLIYFQGNSAPDKSGLPSDRFSAERTGGSVSTLTIQRTQQEDSAVYLCASSLAGGATEAFFGQGTRLTVV.

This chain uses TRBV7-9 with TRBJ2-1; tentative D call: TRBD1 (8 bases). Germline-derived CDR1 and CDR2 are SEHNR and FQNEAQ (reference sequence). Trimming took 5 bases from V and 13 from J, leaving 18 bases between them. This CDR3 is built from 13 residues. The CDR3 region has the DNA TGTGCCAGCAGCACAGGGGGGGACAGGACTCAGTTCTTC. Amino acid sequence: CASSTGGDRTQFF.

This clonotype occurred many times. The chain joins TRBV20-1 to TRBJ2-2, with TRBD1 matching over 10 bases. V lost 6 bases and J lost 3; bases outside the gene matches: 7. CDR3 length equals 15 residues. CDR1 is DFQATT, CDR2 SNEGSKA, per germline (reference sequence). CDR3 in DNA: TGCAGTGCCACCGCCGGGACAGGGGACACCGGGGAGCTGTTTTTT. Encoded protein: CSATAGTGDTGELFF.

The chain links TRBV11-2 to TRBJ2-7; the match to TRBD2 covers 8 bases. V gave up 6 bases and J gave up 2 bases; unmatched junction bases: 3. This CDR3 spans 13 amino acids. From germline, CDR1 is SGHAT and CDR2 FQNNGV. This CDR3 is CASSTGLAYEQYF. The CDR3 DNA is TGTGCCAGCAGTACGGGACTAGCCTACGAGCAGTACTTC.

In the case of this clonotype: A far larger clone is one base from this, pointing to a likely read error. The CDR3 here is CASSTPGANSPLHF. DNA for the CDR3: TGTGCCAGCAGCACCCCGGGAGCTAATTCACCCCTCCACTTT. This chain uses TRBV7-2 with TRBJ1-6, with D hard to call. The CDR3 covers 14 residues. Germline CDR1 and CDR2: SGHTA and FQGNSA. Trimming left V 5 bases short and J 6 bases short, with 11 bases between.

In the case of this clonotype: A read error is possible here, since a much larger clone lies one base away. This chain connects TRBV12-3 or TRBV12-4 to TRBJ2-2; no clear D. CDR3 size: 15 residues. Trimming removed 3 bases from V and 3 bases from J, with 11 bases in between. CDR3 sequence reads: CASSLYARYTGELFF. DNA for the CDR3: TGTGCCAGCAGTTTGTACGCTAGGTACACCGGGGAGCTGTTTTTT.

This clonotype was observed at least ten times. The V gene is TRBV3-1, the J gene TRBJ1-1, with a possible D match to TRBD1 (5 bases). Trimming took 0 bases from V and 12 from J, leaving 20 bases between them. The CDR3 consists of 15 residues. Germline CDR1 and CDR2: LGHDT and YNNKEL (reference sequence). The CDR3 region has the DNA TGTGCCAGCAGCCAAGATTTCGCGACGGCAGGGAGATCTTTCTTT. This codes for CASSQDFATAGRSFF.

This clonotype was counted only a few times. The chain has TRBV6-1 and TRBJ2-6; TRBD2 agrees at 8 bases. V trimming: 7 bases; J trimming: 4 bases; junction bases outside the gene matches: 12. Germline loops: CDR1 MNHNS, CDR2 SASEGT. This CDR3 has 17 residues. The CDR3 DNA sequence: TGTGCCAGCACCCCCACTGGCGCGGGGGGAGGGGCCAACGTCCTGACTTTC. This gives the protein CASTPTGAGGGANVLTF.